Below, one T cell receptor (beta chain) is given with its context. Its antigen is not known. The source of the sample is a study of T cells in tuberculosis. TCRdb keeps only in-frame clones here, not all; method: immunoSEQ multiplex PCR. The sample carries roughly 28,000 clones, approximately 93% recorded once. This CDR3 region has 15 residues. Trimming cost V 6 bases and J 3 bases; bases outside gene matches: 10. Germline V gene lookup returns CDR1 SNHLY and CDR2 FYNNEI. General observations from the study: Smaller distances to GMM-specific TCRs suggested their expansion in active tuberculosis. Active tuberculosis patients had shorter CDR3-alpha; the beta difference was nonsignificant.

The source material was PBMCs. This sequence joins TRBV2 and TRBJ2-7, with 8 bases lining up with TRBD2. The receptor was derived from a donor aged 10-29 years with latent tuberculosis or without tuberculosis infection. The CDR3 DNA follows: TGTGCCAGCAGCCCCAGCGGGGGCCCAAACTACGAGCAGTACTTC. Translation gives CASSPSGGPNYEQYF. The full variable domain, with the rest looked up from reference TRBV2 and TRBJ2-7, is EPEVTQTPSHQVTQMGQEVILRCVPISNHLYFYWYRQILGQKVEFLVSFYNNEISEKSEIFDDQFSVERPDGSNFTLKIRSTKLEDSAMYFCASSPSGGPNYEQYFGPGTRLTVT.